The present entry profiles one TCR beta chain with its context. RNA in amounts of about 0.5 to 1 ug was reverse transcribed with random hexamers. Amplification of TCR beta CDR3 across 54 Vbeta and 13 Jbeta was performed with immunoSEQ multiplex PCR. Each CDR3 protein is one row after TCRdb ran MiXCR on the immunoSEQ multiplex PCR reads. Of more than 200,000 distinct CDR3 sequences in the sample, 80% to 95% are singletons; the top ten hold 0.1% to 0.15%. The data were obtained in a study of CD8 T cells in Susac syndrome. TCR beta from blood CD8+ and CD4+ T cells was sequenced. The multiple sclerosis control group comprised treatment-naive patients with stable or active relapsing-remitting disease. Purification of the CD8+ and CD4+ T cells relied on negative isolation, and TEMRA cells underwent FACS enrichment. Material: CD8+ T cells from PBMCs. The receptor was isolated from a human donor with multiple sclerosis.

DNA for the CDR3: TGCGCCAGCAGTACTTCTGACAGCTCCTACGGGGAGCAGTTCTTC. Translating gives CASSTSDSSYGEQFF. The rearrangement joins TRBV10-2 to TRBJ2-1; TRBD1 might be the D (5 bases). CDR3 length: 15 residues. The germline V gene has CDR1 WSHSY and CDR2 SAAADI. V lost 5 bases, J lost 10 bases, and 21 bases lay in between.